The next 20 T cell receptor beta chains were all read from a single sample in a study of blood T cell repertoires in COVID-19. Assay: immunoSEQ multiplex PCR; the TCRdb copy retains only in-frame clones and omits some. The sample shows roughly 97,000 clones, approximately 84% of them seen only once. The specimen was peripheral blood. Source of these receptors: a man in his 70s with acute or convalescent COVID-19.

The CDR3 DNA sequence: TGTGCCAGCAGACTATTAGGTGGCACTGAAGCTTTCTTT. It encodes CASRLLGGTEAFF. The chain is built from TRBV6-5 and TRBJ1-1; D is uncertain. Trimming took 6 bases from V and 4 from J, leaving 12 bases between them. The CDR3 extends over 13 amino acids. The germline V gene encodes CDR1 MNHEY and CDR2 SVGAGI.

Comments on this clone: Other nucleotide sequences in the sample specify the same CDR3. CDR3 coding DNA: TGTGCCAGCAGCCGACAGGGTGACACTGAAGCTTTCTTT. Translated: CASSRQGDTEAFF. The gene calls are TRBV7-3 and TRBJ1-1; 7 bases align to TRBD1. Germline V CDR1 and CDR2: SGHTA, FQGTGA. The CDR3 has 13 residues. J gave up 3 bases and V 5 bases, and 3 bases lay outside the gene matches.

This clone has only one observation. The chain is built from TRBV28 and TRBJ2-2, with D possibly matching TRBD2 (5 bases). Trimming removed 7 bases from V and 0 bases from J, with 24 bases in between. Germline V gives CDR1 MDHEN, CDR2 SYDVKM. The CDR3 is 19 amino acids. For the CDR3, the DNA is TGTGCCAGCACCCCAGGACTGAAAAGAGGGAACGCGAACACCGGGGAGCTGTTTTTT. Its translation: CASTPGLKRGNANTGELFF.

V and J are TRBV5-1 and TRBJ1-2, with TRBD1 matching 10 bases. CDR1 and CDR2 from the germline V gene are SGHRS and YFSETQ. This CDR3 is built from 14 residues. V was pared by 3 bases and J by 7 bases, with 6 bases of the junction left unmatched. The CDR3 region has the DNA TGCGCCAGCAGCTACGGGACAGGGGTCTCTGGCTACACCTTC. Protein sequence: CASSYGTGVSGYTF. Supplemented by reference TRBV5-1 and TRBJ1-2, the full variable domain reads KAGVTQTPRYLIKTRGQQVTLSCSPISGHRSVSWYQQTPGQGLQFLFEYFSETQRNKGNFPGRFSGRQFSNSRSEMNVSTLELGDSALYLCASSYGTGVSGYTFGSGTRLTVV.

This rearrangement joins TRBV27 to TRBJ2-7; 8 bases match TRBD2. The CDR3 is 15 amino acids. Germline-derived CDR1 and CDR2 are MNHEY and SMNVEV (reference sequence). The V gene end was trimmed by 10 bases and the J gene end by 3 bases; junction bases not matched to a gene: 14. The CDR3 protein is CATLGGSGRGYEQYF. The CDR3 DNA reads as TGTGCCACCCTAGGGGGAAGCGGGAGAGGCTACGAGCAGTACTTC.

This sequence joins TRBV20-1 and TRBJ1-2; perhaps TRBD1 as D (5 bases). This CDR3 has 11 amino acids. V was pared by 4 bases and J by 4 bases, with 7 bases between. Germline V gene sequence: CDR1 DFQATT, CDR2 SNEGSKA (reference sequence). The CDR3 DNA is TGCAGTGCTATAACAGGCTATGGCTACACCTTC. Translating gives CSAITGYGYTF.

The chain combines TRBV15 with TRBJ2-2; 9 bases align to TRBD2. The CDR3 is 17 amino acids. J lost 7 bases, V lost 0 bases, and 9 bases had no gene match. Germline-derived CDR1 and CDR2 are LNHNV and YYDKDF (reference sequence). CDR3 loop: CATSREDSGGPFGELFF. In DNA, the CDR3 is TGTGCCACCAGCAGAGAGGATAGCGGGGGCCCTTTCGGGGAGCTGTTTTTT.

CDR3 region: CASSQVSGRSSYEQYF. DNA for the CDR3: TGTGCCAGCAGTCAAGTCTCCGGGAGAAGTTCCTACGAGCAGTACTTC. This chain links TRBV2 with TRBJ2-7; D is perhaps TRBD2 (6 bases). Germline V gene sequence: CDR1 SNHLY, CDR2 FYNNEI. Trimming cost V 5 bases and J 1 base, with 18 bases left between them. This CDR3 has 16 amino acids.

The V and J genes are TRBV28 and TRBJ2-7; TRBD2 might be the D (6 bases). Trimming cost V 7 bases and J 2 bases, with 12 bases left between them. Per the germline V gene, CDR1 is MDHEN and CDR2 is SYDVKM. CDR3 length: 13 residues. The CDR3 bases are TGTGCCAGCAAGGGGACTCTACCCTACGAGCAGTACTTC. This gives the protein CASKGTLPYEQYF.

This clone turned up a few times. The V call is TRBV5-1, the J call TRBJ1-4, with 11 bases matching TRBD1. This CDR3 comprises 14 residues. Trimming removed 4 bases from V and 8 bases from J; junction bases left unmatched: 4. CDR1 and CDR2 from the germline V gene are SGHRS and YFSETQ. In DNA form, the CDR3 reads TGCGCCAGCAGCGGACAGGGGGCCGGAGAAAAACTGTTTTTT. Protein sequence: CASSGQGAGEKLFF.

The chain joins TRBV7-9 to TRBJ2-3; 13 nucleotides line up with TRBD2. CDR3 length: 16 residues. Trimming removed 7 bases from V and 4 bases from J; junction bases left unmatched: 8. Looked up from germline, CDR1 is SEHNR and CDR2 is FQNEAQ (reference sequence). The DNA of the CDR3 is TGTGCCAGCACCTCACTTACTAGCGGGGGGGCAGATACGCAGTATTTT. It is translated as CASTSLTSGGADTQYF.

The genes are TRBV19 and TRBJ1-5, with D unresolved. The CDR3 extends over 12 amino acids. CDR1 is LNHDA and CDR2 is SQIVND in the germline V gene (reference sequence). V lost 0 bases, J lost 9 bases, and 6 bases lay in between. The CDR3 bases are TGTGCCAGTAGTATAGACAGGTCGCCCCAGCATTTT. The encoded protein is CASSIDRSPQHF.

Remarks on this clone: Other DNA sequences within the sample encode an identical CDR3. The chain employs TRBV7-8 and TRBJ2-1; 8 bases match TRBD1. With 4 bases clipped from V and 3 bases from J, the junction kept 5 bases outside the gene matches. The CDR3 totals 15 residues. Germline CDR1 is SGHVS and CDR2 is FQNEAQ. CDR3 DNA: TGTGCCAGCAGCTCGCGACAGGGGAGCTACAATGAGCAGTTCTTC. Amino acid sequence: CASSSRQGSYNEQFF. The whole variable domain, remainder taken from reference TRBV7-8 and TRBJ2-1, is GAGVSQSPRYKVAKRGQDVALRCDPISGHVSLFWYQQALGQGPEFLTYFQNEAQLDKSGLPSDRFFAERPEGSVSTLKIQRTQQEDSAVYLCASSSRQGSYNEQFFGPGTRLTVL.

The rearrangement uses TRBV9 and TRBJ1-5; 7 bases are a match to TRBD1. This CDR3 contains 12 residues. Unmatched junction bases numbered 2, after V lost 7 bases and J lost 4 bases. CDR1 is SGDLS, CDR2 YYNGEE, per germline. CDR3 sequence: CASGTDNQPQHF. The DNA of the CDR3 is TGTGCCAGCGGGACAGATAATCAGCCCCAGCATTTT.

This clone appeared a few times. The chain is built from TRBV4-3 and TRBJ2-1; TRBD2 matches 11 bases. Germline V gives CDR1 LGHNA, CDR2 YSLEER. This CDR3 region has 16 residues. Trimming cost V 0 bases and J 4 bases; bases outside gene matches: 2. DNA for the CDR3: TGCGCCAGCAGCCAAGATCCTAGCGGGGGGTACAATGAGCAGTTCTTC. Translation gives CASSQDPSGGYNEQFF.

The chain joins TRBV19 to TRBJ2-6; D not resolved. V was trimmed by 4 bases and J by 0 bases, leaving 7 bases between them. From germline, CDR1 is LNHDA and CDR2 SQIVND (reference sequence). The CDR3 is 15 amino acids. CDR3 residues: CASSTQSSGANVLTF. CDR3 bases: TGTGCCAGTAGTACACAGAGCTCTGGGGCCAACGTCCTGACTTTC.

This chain joins TRBV7-9 and TRBJ2-7; 10 nucleotides line up with TRBD1. This CDR3 contains 16 residues. In germline, CDR1 is SEHNR, CDR2 FQNEAQ (reference sequence). The V segment lost 5 bases and the J segment 5 bases; nucleotides outside the gene matches: 12. CDR3 residues: CASSTGAGTGDHEQYF. CDR3 DNA: TGTGCCAGCAGCACGGGCGCCGGGACAGGGGATCACGAGCAGTACTTC.

In this sample, this clone turned up a few times. The V gene is TRBV7-9, the J gene TRBJ1-2; 8 positions match TRBD1. The J segment lost 4 bases and the V segment lost 2 bases, leaving 6 bases of the junction unmatched. CDR3 length: 15 amino acids. Germline V gene lookup returns CDR1 SEHNR and CDR2 FQNEAQ (reference sequence). In nucleotides, the CDR3 is TGTGCCAGCAGCTTAAGGACAGGGCTTTTCTATGGCTACACCTTC. Protein product: CASSLRTGLFYGYTF.

The rearrangement uses TRBV2 and TRBJ2-1, with 13 bases fitting TRBD2. V shed 10 bases and J 1 base; nucleotides not matched to a gene: 10. From germline, CDR1 is SNHLY and CDR2 FYNNEI. The CDR3 extends over 17 amino acids. The CDR3 sequence: CATRGLAGVVSYNEQFF. The CDR3 DNA sequence: TGTGCCACCCGCGGACTAGCGGGAGTAGTTTCCTACAATGAGCAGTTCTTC.

This chain uses TRBV6-5 with TRBJ2-1; 9 bases fit TRBD2. The CDR3 is 14 amino acids. Germline assignment: CDR1 MNHEY and CDR2 SVGAGI. The V segment lost 7 bases and the J segment 5 bases; nucleotides outside the gene matches: 6. The chain's CDR3 is CASNRLADNNEQFF. The CDR3 region has the DNA TGTGCCAGCAATCGACTAGCGGATAACAATGAGCAGTTCTTC.